These T cell receptor beta chains were read from a single sample in a study of T cells after yellow fever vaccination. MiXCR was run by TCRdb on the 5' RACE reads, yielding one entry per CDR3 protein. In the table there are some 99,000 distinct CDR3 sequences, 4.5% to 6% of which are singletons. Material: CD8+ T cells sorted from PBMCs, obtained 10 days after the yellow fever booster vaccination. The receptors come from a man younger than 35 who received the YFV17D yellow fever vaccine. CDR3s include the opening cysteine and the closing phenylalanine or tryptophan. The order of the fields is D gene, clone size, J gene, CDR3 length, V gene, CDR3 DNA, CDR3 protein. The D gene is left open where the match is weak. Size values are once, few and many counts, or a class for expanded clones, and some rows have none.

TRBD1	NA	TRBJ1-1	14	TRBV7-8	TGTGCCAGCAGCAGGACAGGGAGGAGTACTGAAGCTTTCTTT	CASSRTGRSTEAFF
TRBD2	NA	TRBJ2-5	15	TRBV30	TGTGCCTGGAGTAAGGGACTAGCGGGGGAAGAGACCCAGTACTTC	CAWSKGLAGEETQYF
NA	few	TRBJ1-3	15	TRBV7-6	TGTGCCAGCAGCTTACAGGGGCGCTCTGGAAACACCATATATTTT	CASSLQGRSGNTIYF
NA	NA	TRBJ2-7	12	TRBV2	TGTGCCAGCAGTGACCCTAACTACGAGCAGTACTTC	CASSDPNYEQYF
TRBD1	NA	TRBJ2-7	17	TRBV4-3	TGCGCCAGCAGCCAAGATCCAGGGGGCCGCGGGTTGTGGGAGCAGTACTTC	CASSQDPGGRGLWEQYF
TRBD1	few	TRBJ2-3	17	TRBV10-3	TGTGCCATCAGGACAATACGACAGGGGGCAAGCACAGATACGCAGTATTTT	CAIRTIRQGASTDTQYF
TRBD1	few	TRBJ2-3	13	TRBV20-1	TGCAGCTACAGGGGCGGGAGCACAGATACGCAGTATTTT	CSYRGGSTDTQYF
NA	few	TRBJ2-5	14	TRBV7-2	TGTGCCAGCAGCAAATGGACAGTCCAAGAGACCCAGTACTTC	CASSKWTVQETQYF
NA	few	TRBJ2-1	14	TRBV6-1	TGTGCCAGCAGTGAAATGGCAGGGTACAATGAGCAGTTCTTC	CASSEMAGYNEQFF
NA	many	TRBJ2-7	13	TRBV12-3/TRBV12-4	TGTGCCAGCACCCGACAGGACCCATTGGAGCAGTACTTC	CASTRQDPLEQYF
NA	NA	TRBJ1-1	13	TRBV29-1	TGCAGCGTTGAAGGAATTATGAACACTGAAGCTTTCTTT	CSVEGIMNTEAFF
NA	NA	TRBJ2-7	13	TRBV6-1	TGTGCCAGCAGTGCCCGGGACTCCTACGAGCAGTACTTC	CASSARDSYEQYF
TRBD1	NA	TRBJ1-4	16	TRBV12-3/TRBV12-4	TGTGCCAGCAGTTTAGGACAGGGTGGTTCTATCGGGAAACTGTTTTTT	CASSLGQGGSIGKLFF
TRBD2	NA	TRBJ2-5	16	TRBV10-1	TGCGCCAGCAGTGAGTCGTTAGCGGGGTACCAAGAGACCCAGTACTTC	CASSESLAGYQETQYF
TRBD2	many	TRBJ2-1	15	TRBV13	TGTGCCAGCAGCTTGCTAGCGGGAGACTACAATGAGCAGTTCTTC	CASSLLAGDYNEQFF
TRBD2	NA	TRBJ2-1	14	TRBV5-1	TGCGCCAGCAGGGGAGGACTAGCGGTGGATGAGCAGTTCTTC	CASRGGLAVDEQFF
NA	few	TRBJ1-2	14	TRBV20-1	TGCAGTGCTAGAGACCCAGAGCGAATGGGTGGCTACACCTTC	CSARDPERMGGYTF
NA	many	TRBJ2-1	15	TRBV7-8	TGTGCCAGCAGCCCAGAGCACAGCGGGCACAATGAGCAGTTCTTC	CASSPEHSGHNEQFF
NA	many	TRBJ2-3	15	TRBV2	TGTGCCAGCAGGGCCTCTTATTCTAGCACAGATACGCAGTATTTT	CASRASYSSTDTQYF
NA	few	TRBJ1-1	15	TRBV20-1	TGCAGTGCTAGAGAAATGGCAGGGATGAACACTGAAGCTTTCTTT	CSAREMAGMNTEAFF
NA	many	TRBJ2-3	14	TRBV10-3	TGTGCCATCAGAGGGACGCCTAACACAGATACGCAGTATTTT	CAIRGTPNTDTQYF
NA	NA	TRBJ1-5	17	TRBV24-1	TGTGCCACCAGTGATTTAGCCCGGGTTTATAGCAATCAGCCCCAGCATTTT	CATSDLARVYSNQPQHF
TRBD2	NA	TRBJ2-3	15	TRBV3-1	TGTGCCAGCAGCCCCAGACTAGCGAGCACAGATACGCAGTATTTT	CASSPRLASTDTQYF
NA	NA	TRBJ2-1	17	TRBV7-2	TGTGCCAGCAGCTTAGGGTCGACGTCGCCTAGGTTCGGTGAGCAGTTCTTC	CASSLGSTSPRFGEQFF
NA	NA	TRBJ1-1	16	TRBV7-9	TGTGCCAGCAGCCCCCTCCGGGGGGTCTTGAACACTGAAGCTTTCTTT	CASSPLRGVLNTEAFF
NA	many	TRBJ1-2	14	TRBV7-8	TGTGCCAGCAGCATAGGGTCGGCAGCGTATGGCTACACCTTC	CASSIGSAAYGYTF
TRBD1	NA	TRBJ1-2	14	TRBV29-1	TGCAGCGTTTGGGGGGGACAGCTAGTCTATGGCTACACCTTC	CSVWGGQLVYGYTF
TRBD2	NA	TRBJ2-7	16	TRBV4-1	TGCGCCAGCAGCCAGGGCACTAGCGGCGTGACCTACGAGCAGTACTTC	CASSQGTSGVTYEQYF
NA	few	TRBJ2-1	15	TRBV12-3/TRBV12-4	TGTGCCAGCATTACTTCGGGACTCTCCTACAATGAGCAGTTCTTC	CASITSGLSYNEQFF
NA	few	TRBJ1-2	13	TRBV6-5	TGTGCCACCGCGCAGGGGAGCCTCTATGGCTACACCTTC	CATAQGSLYGYTF
NA	NA	TRBJ2-6	15	TRBV27	TGTGCCAGCAGTTTAAGGTTTTCTGGGGCCAACGTCCTGACTTTC	CASSLRFSGANVLTF
NA	few	TRBJ1-1	17	TRBV6-6	TGTGCCAGCAGTTACTCGACCGGCGGGACGGAGAACACTGAAGCTTTCTTT	CASSYSTGGTENTEAFF
TRBD1	few	TRBJ1-1	16	TRBV7-8	TGTGCCAGCAGCCTAAGGCAGCCAGGGGGGAACACTGAAGCTTTCTTT	CASSLRQPGGNTEAFF
NA	few	TRBJ2-1	15	TRBV2	TGTGCCACCGAGTCGGGGGCCCCCTCCTACAATGAGCAGTTCTTC	CATESGAPSYNEQFF
NA	NA	TRBJ1-5	17	TRBV4-1	TGCGCCAGCAGCCAAGTTTGGGCGATGAGGTCCAATCAGCCCCAGCATTTT	CASSQVWAMRSNQPQHF
NA	NA	TRBJ2-2	14	TRBV12-3/TRBV12-4	TGTGCCAGCAGTCCATACATAGACACCGGGGAGCTGTTTTTT	CASSPYIDTGELFF
TRBD1	few	TRBJ2-3	16	TRBV6-1	TGTGCCAGCAGTGAAAGACAGGGACCGTCCACAGATACGCAGTATTTT	CASSERQGPSTDTQYF
TRBD2	NA	TRBJ2-3	16	TRBV4-1	TGCGCCAGCAGCCCGGAACTAGCGGGTCGTACAGATACGCAGTATTTT	CASSPELAGRTDTQYF
TRBD1	many	TRBJ2-1	15	TRBV12-5	TGTGCTAGTGGTTTGGCGCCAGGGGGTTTTGATGAGCAGTTCTTC	CASGLAPGGFDEQFF
NA	many	TRBJ2-2	16	TRBV11-3	TGTGCCAGCAGCTTAGATAAACAGGGCCTGCCCGGGGAGCTGTTTTTT	CASSLDKQGLPGELFF
TRBD2	many	TRBJ2-3	16	TRBV5-1	TGCGCCAGCAGCTTGGGGCTAGCGGGGGTAGACGATACGCAGTATTTT	CASSLGLAGVDDTQYF
NA	NA	TRBJ2-1	13	TRBV9	TGTGCCAGCAGCTCGTCCCGGGACGTTACTCAGTTCTTC	CASSSSRDVTQFF
NA	few	TRBJ1-3	14	TRBV6-5	TGTGCCAGCAGTTACTGGGGGGCTGGAAACACCATATATTTT	CASSYWGAGNTIYF
TRBD1	NA	TRBJ2-4	14	TRBV7-8	TGTGCCAGCAGCTTAGGACAGGGTTTCAACATTCAGTACTTC	CASSLGQGFNIQYF
NA	NA	TRBJ1-1	14	TRBV12-3/TRBV12-4	TGTGCCAGCAGTTTATTAGGATCCAACACTGAAGCTTTCTTT	CASSLLGSNTEAFF
NA	few	TRBJ2-3	16	TRBV4-3	TGCGCCAGCAGCCAAGATATGGGTCGGGGCCCAGATACGCAGTATTTT	CASSQDMGRGPDTQYF
TRBD2	many	TRBJ2-1	16	TRBV20-1	TGCAGTGCTAGGTCGCTAGCGGGGGTTTCCTACAATGAGCAGTTCTTC	CSARSLAGVSYNEQFF
NA	many	TRBJ2-5	14	TRBV2	TGTGCCAGCAGGCCACAGGCGAACCAAGAGACCCAGTACTTC	CASRPQANQETQYF
NA	few	TRBJ1-5	16	TRBV7-8	TGTGCCAGCAGCCCCGGGACTTCAGGGAGCAATCAGCCCCAGCATTTT	CASSPGTSGSNQPQHF
TRBD1	few	TRBJ1-5	16	TRBV4-1	TGCGCCAGCAGCCAAGAATGGGCACAGGGGGGACAGCCCCAGCATTTT	CASSQEWAQGGQPQHF
NA	few	TRBJ1-6	15	TRBV28	TGTGCCAGCAGTACCCGAGGGGAGATATATTCACCCCTCCACTTT	CASSTRGEIYSPLHF
TRBD1	NA	TRBJ2-7	14	TRBV12-3/TRBV12-4	TGTGCCAGCAGTGCCGGGACAGGGAACTACGAGCAGTACTTC	CASSAGTGNYEQYF
NA	few	TRBJ1-2	17	TRBV20-1	TGCAGTGCTAGACCCCTTGTGGGGGCAGGGAGTATCTATGGCTACACCTTC	CSARPLVGAGSIYGYTF
NA	many	TRBJ2-1	13	TRBV6-5	TGTGCCAGCAAAATCCCAGGGGTGGATGAGCAGTTCTTC	CASKIPGVDEQFF